The next 11 T cell receptor beta chains were all read from a single sample in a study of shared clonotypes between healthy human individuals (dated by TCRdb to 2018 to 2021). Library preparation was by the immunoSEQ multiplex PCR assay. This is the immuneACCESS table as TCRdb keeps it, with only in-frame sequences that have V and J called. A part of the clones is gone; compared with another copy, unresolved V genes explain less than half, and the rest is unexplained. The sample table contains under 2.5 million clones; only one count was recorded for roughly 92% of them. The top ten hold 0.3% to 0.4% of the sample. Sequenced sample: naive CD4+ T cells from PBMCs. Read against the paper, the sample's cell subset or site label means: CD45RA+ positively selected. The origin of the receptors is a man younger than 35 in good health. Some clones in this sample may be carry-over from other donors' samples.

This chain joins TRBV10-3 and TRBJ2-1, with no clear D. The CDR3 contains 16 residues. V shed 3 bases and J shed 3 bases, with 15 bases lying between them. Germline CDR1 is ENHRY and CDR2 is SYGVKD. CDR3 sequence: CAISERVEPYYNEQFF. CDR3 in DNA: TGTGCCATCAGTGAAAGGGTGGAGCCCTACTACAATGAGCAGTTCTTC.

The chain joins TRBV28 to TRBJ2-4, with 11 bases identical to TRBD2. The CDR3 extends over 17 amino acids. CDR1 is MDHEN and CDR2 is SYDVKM in the germline V gene. V gave up 3 bases and J gave up 4 bases; unmatched junction bases: 8. The CDR3 sequence: CASSLGLAGGPKNIQYF. The CDR3 DNA is TGTGCCAGCAGTTTGGGGCTAGCGGGAGGACCGAAAAACATTCAGTACTTC.

For the CDR3, the DNA is TGTGCCAGCAGCTATAAATACGGTGAAAAACTGTTTTTT. This translates into CASSYKYGEKLFF. This chain links TRBV7-2 with TRBJ1-4; no clear D gene. The germline V gene encodes CDR1 SGHTA and CDR2 FQGNSA. V gave up 4 bases and J gave up 7 bases, with 10 bases separating them. CDR3 length: 13 amino acids.

Only one count was recorded for this clone. This chain links TRBV28 with TRBJ1-6; D is uncertain. Germline CDR1 and CDR2: MDHEN and SYDVKM. V was clipped by 2 bases and J by 7 bases, with 12 bases between them. The CDR3 totals 15 residues. CDR3 residues: CASSLAIGGNSPLHF. In nucleotides, the CDR3 is TGTGCCAGCAGTTTAGCCATTGGTGGAAATTCACCCCTCCACTTT. Based on the CDR3 plus reference TRBV28 and TRBJ1-6, the full variable domain is DVKVTQSSRYLVKRTGEKVFLECVQDMDHENMFWYRQDPGLGLRLIYFSYDVKMKEKGDIPEGYSVSREKKERFSLILESASTNQTSMYLCASSLAIGGNSPLHFGNGTRLTVT.

This chain connects TRBV7-3 to TRBJ2-1, with a possible D match to TRBD1 (5 bases). The CDR3 sequence is 15 residues long. V was clipped by 5 bases and J by 1 base, with 12 bases between them. Germline V gives CDR1 SGHTA, CDR2 FQGTGA. Written as DNA, the CDR3 is TGTGCCAGCAGCGTAAATGCAGGGTCCTACAATGAGCAGTTCTTC. Protein sequence: CASSVNAGSYNEQFF.

The V call is TRBV6-5, the J call TRBJ1-6; D is unclear. The CDR3 sequence is 14 residues long. V shed 4 bases and J shed 10 bases, with 14 bases lying between them. Germline V gene sequence: CDR1 MNHEY, CDR2 SVGAGI. In DNA form, the CDR3 reads TGTGCCAGCAGTTTTAAGGGTGGATACTCACCCCTCCACTTT. This codes for CASSFKGGYSPLHF.

The chain uses TRBV6-5 and TRBJ2-1; TRBD1 is a possible D gene (5 bases). CDR1 and CDR2 (germline): MNHEY, SVGAGI. The CDR3 contains 12 residues. Trimming left V 0 bases short and J 12 bases short, with 9 bases between. The CDR3 bases are TGTGCCAGCAGTTACTCGACAGAGACGCAGTTCTTC. Its translation is CASSYSTETQFF.

This rearrangement joins TRBV7-3 to TRBJ1-1; D not certain. The CDR3 is made up of 13 amino acids. V gave up 5 bases and J gave up 4 bases, with 11 bases separating them. Germline V CDR1 and CDR2: SGHTA, FQGTGA. CDR3 nucleotides: TGTGCCAGCAGCCCCGGTAGCCCCACTGAAGCTTTCTTT. The encoded protein is CASSPGSPTEAFF.

The V and J genes are TRBV5-6 and TRBJ2-3; D not certain. With 4 bases removed from V and 0 bases from J, the gap between germline ends came to 9 bases. The germline gives CDR1 SGHDT, CDR2 YYEEEE. CDR3 length equals 14 residues. The CDR3 nucleotides read TGTGCCAGCAGCCGAGACCTAAGCACAGATACGCAGTATTTT. This codes for CASSRDLSTDTQYF.

This clone was seen a few times. J is TRBJ2-5 and V is TRBV7-2; D is possibly TRBD2 (6 bases). The CDR3 has 16 amino acids. Germline V lookup: CDR1 SGHTA, CDR2 FQGNSA. V lost 3 bases and J 4 bases, leaving 18 bases between the germline ends. CDR3 sequence: CASSFDAGRSRETQYF. Written as DNA, the CDR3 is TGTGCCAGCAGCTTCGATGCGGGAAGGAGTAGAGAGACCCAGTACTTC.

The chain links TRBV7-2 to TRBJ1-5; TRBD1 matches at 10 bases. Losses at the gene ends were 2 bases for V and 7 bases for J; bases not matched to a gene: 8. The CDR3 is 16 amino acids. Germline CDR1 reads SGHTA; CDR2 reads FQGNSA. The CDR3 spells CASSLLGQGYGQPQHF. The CDR3 region has the DNA TGTGCCAGCAGCTTACTGGGACAGGGGTATGGGCAGCCCCAGCATTTT.